This passage covers 17 T cell receptor beta chains from one sample sequenced in a study of blood T cells in healthy people across ages. A second PCR, run for about 7 to 11 cycles, used a sample-barcoded 5' primer plus a J-beta primer mix. One entry per CDR3 protein results from TCRdb running MiXCR on the 5' RACE reads. This sample yields hundreds of thousands of distinct CDR3 sequences, of which 58% are seen a single time; 20% to 25% belongs to the top ten. The sample consisted of blood. Source of these receptors: a man between 25 and 39 years old in good health.

The rearrangement uses TRBV24-1 and TRBJ1-1, with D possibly matching TRBD1 (6 bases). V lost 8 bases and J 0 bases, leaving 9 bases between the germline ends. This CDR3 is 13 amino acids long. Per the germline V gene, CDR1 is KGHDR and CDR2 is SFDVKD. For the CDR3, the DNA is TGTGCCACCAAGGACAGCATGAACACTGAAGCTTTCTTT. Protein: CATKDSMNTEAFF.

On this clonotype: This may stem from a read error, because a much larger clone lies one nucleotide away. This sequence joins TRBV20-1 and TRBJ1-2; D call uncertain. CDR3 length equals 13 residues. Germline CDR1 and CDR2: DFQATT and SNEGSKA (reference sequence). CDR3 amino acids: CSAGDSTGLGYTF. The DNA for the CDR3 is TGCAGTGCTGGAGATTCTACCGGACTTGGCTACACCTTC.

The chain carries TRBV20-1 and TRBJ1-1; possible D gene TRBD1, 6 bases. The V gene lost 6 bases and the J gene lost 0 bases, with 17 bases spanning the gap. The CDR3 contains 15 residues. Germline lookup yields CDR1 DFQATT and CDR2 SNEGSKA (reference sequence). DNA for the CDR3: TGCAGTGCACGGCCCCCCGGACAGTTGAACACTGAAGCTTTCTTT. This gives the protein CSARPPGQLNTEAFF.

This chain joins TRBV5-6 and TRBJ1-1; no clear D. The length of the CDR3 is 16 residues. CDR1 and CDR2 (germline): SGHDT, YYEEEE. The V gene lost 4 bases and the J gene lost 5 bases, with 21 bases spanning the gap. This CDR3 is CASSPPYGPSMTEAFF. CDR3 bases: TGTGCCAGCAGCCCGCCGTACGGACCCTCTATGACTGAAGCTTTCTTT.

Here the CDR3 reads CASSVDPGVNQPQHF. CDR3 bases: TGTGCCAGCAGCGTAGACCCAGGGGTCAATCAGCCCCAGCATTTT. V and J are TRBV9 and TRBJ1-5; D possibly corresponds to TRBD1 (6 bases). Germline values: CDR1 SGDLS, CDR2 YYNGEE. The CDR3 is 15 residues long. V was clipped by 0 bases and J by 3 bases, with 10 bases between them. Looking up the rest from reference TRBV9 and TRBJ1-5 gives the full variable domain: DSGVTQTPKHLITATGQRVTLRCSPRSGDLSVYWYQQSLDQGLQFLIQYYNGEERAKGNILERFSAQQFPDLHSELNLSSLELGDSALYFCASSVDPGVNQPQHFGDGTRLSIL.

This clonotype has more than one count but fewer than ten. This chain uses TRBV7-2 with TRBJ2-5; D remains unclear. The germline V gene encodes CDR1 SGHTA and CDR2 FQGNSA. This CDR3 spans 14 amino acids. Trimming removed 7 bases at V and 0 bases at J, with 12 bases between. The CDR3 sequence: CASTYFSDQETQYF. DNA of the CDR3: TGTGCCAGCACCTACTTTTCGGACCAAGAGACCCAGTACTTC.

This rearrangement joins TRBV7-2 to TRBJ1-1; 7 bases match TRBD1. V shed 4 bases and J 1 base; nucleotides not matched to a gene: 6. The germline CDR1 and CDR2 sequences are SGHTA and FQGNSA. This CDR3 is 15 amino acids long. Here the CDR3 DNA reads TGTGCCAGCAGCTGGGCAGGGGGAGAGAACACTGAAGCTTTCTTT. It translates to CASSWAGGENTEAFF. Full variable domain (outside the CDR3, taken from reference TRBV7-2 and TRBJ1-1): GAGVSQSPSNKVTEKGKDVELRCDPISGHTALYWYRQSLGQGLEFLIYFQGNSAPDKSGLPSDRFSAERTGGSVSTLTIQRTQQEDSAVYLCASSWAGGENTEAFFGQGTRLTVV.

Worth noting for this clonotype: Just one base apart from a much larger clone, this may be a read error. J is TRBJ2-5 and V is TRBV5-5; 7 positions match TRBD1. The CDR3 is 15 amino acids. Germline V CDR1 and CDR2: SGHKS, YYEKEE (reference sequence). With 5 bases clipped from V and 11 bases from J, the junction kept 18 bases outside the gene matches. CDR3 amino acids: CASSSDRRTYNEQYF. The CDR3 bases are TGTGCCAGCAGTTCGGACAGGCGAACTTACAATGAGCAGTACTTC.

The chain has TRBV20-1 and TRBJ2-1; D possibly corresponds to TRBD1 (5 bases). This CDR3 has 13 amino acids. CDR1 DFQATT and CDR2 SNEGSKA come from the germline V gene (reference sequence). The germline V and J ends were trimmed by 5 bases and 9 bases, with 17 bases remaining between them. CDR3 loop: CSAAPLLRGEQFF. The CDR3 nucleotides read TGCAGTGCTGCCCCGTTATTAAGGGGTGAGCAGTTCTTC.

This clonotype was counted only a few times. The chain uses TRBV20-1 and TRBJ2-1; possible D gene TRBD2, 6 bases. This CDR3 has 16 amino acids. CDR1 is DFQATT, CDR2 SNEGSKA, per germline (reference sequence). V was trimmed by 4 bases and J by 6 bases, leaving 22 bases between them. CDR3 loop: CSATSLSGPRGNEQFF. The CDR3 DNA reads as TGCAGTGCTACCTCATTAAGCGGGCCTAGGGGCAATGAGCAGTTCTTC.

This clonotype appeared a few times. V is TRBV4-2 and J is TRBJ2-5; D remains unclear. Germline V gives CDR1 LGHNA, CDR2 YNFKEQ. The CDR3 runs to 13 residues. Between the trimmed V and J ends, which lost 2 bases and 5 bases, there was a span of 9 bases. CDR3 DNA sequence: TGTGCCAGCAGCCAAAGCCAAGGGGAGACCCAGTACTTC. Its protein product is CASSQSQGETQYF.

In this sample, this clonotype turned up a few times. This chain links TRBV29-1 with TRBJ1-2; 8 bases agree with TRBD1. The junction had 7 bases not matched to a gene; V was cut back by 3 bases and J by 4 bases. CDR3 length equals 14 residues. The V gene's germline CDR1 is SQVTM and CDR2 ANQGSEA. CDR3 coding DNA: TGCAGCGTTGATACGGCCGGGACAGGCTATGGCTACACCTTC. Its translation is CSVDTAGTGYGYTF.

The chain links TRBV10-3 to TRBJ2-1, with TRBD1 matching over 10 bases. This CDR3 has 16 amino acids. The V gene end was trimmed by 5 bases and the J gene end by 10 bases; junction bases not matched to a gene: 14. Germline V gene lookup returns CDR1 ENHRY and CDR2 SYGVKD. The CDR3 here is CAISHPRTGGLNEQFF. The DNA for the CDR3 is TGTGCCATCAGTCACCCCCGGACAGGGGGGTTGAACGAGCAGTTCTTC.

This rearrangement joins TRBV25-1 to TRBJ2-3, with 9 bases identical to TRBD2. The V segment lost 8 bases and the J segment 6 bases; nucleotides outside the gene matches: 18. The length of the CDR3 is 17 residues. In germline, CDR1 is MGHDK, CDR2 SYGVNS. The CDR3 DNA reads as TGTGCCAGCGAGTCCGCTAGACCGCGGGAGGGCCTTGATACGCAGTATTTT. This gives the protein CASESARPREGLDTQYF.

This clonotype was picked up a small number of times. The chain couples TRBV20-1 to TRBJ2-1, with no clear D. The CDR3 has 15 amino acids. Trimming cost V 2 bases and J 6 bases, with 17 bases left between them. Germline assignment: CDR1 DFQATT and CDR2 SNEGSKA (reference sequence). The CDR3, as DNA: TGCAGTGCTAGACCCCTTCGGCTAGAGATCAATGAGCAGTTCTTC. It yields the protein CSARPLRLEINEQFF.

The chain is built from TRBV23-1 and TRBJ2-7; 7 bases are a match to TRBD1. TRBV23-1 is known as an ORF, though its function is uncertain. V shed 4 bases, J shed 9 bases, and the junction held 21 bases outside the gene matches. The CDR3 is 17 amino acids. The CDR3 region is CASSPLSRDSRVPGQYF. DNA for the CDR3: TGCGCCAGCAGTCCTCTTTCACGGGACAGCCGAGTACCGGGGCAGTACTTC.

The V call is TRBV27, the J call TRBJ1-1, with a weak D call TRBD1 (5 bases). Germline V gene data show CDR1 as MNHEY and CDR2 as SMNVEV (reference sequence). The CDR3 extends over 15 amino acids. V lost 2 bases and J lost 4, with 14 bases in between. DNA of the CDR3: TGTGCCAGCAGTTTACAGGGTAATATGGGCACTGAAGCTTTCTTT. This translates into CASSLQGNMGTEAFF.